The rows below give T cell receptor beta chains drawn from one sample of a study of blood T cell repertoires in COVID-19. Measured with immunoSEQ multiplex PCR; TCRdb has only the in-frame clones, and not every one. The table records 120,000 or so clones, around 90% of them present only once. Sequencing used peripheral blood. These receptors were obtained from a human donor in a cohort sampled during active COVID-19. Both conserved end residues are part of each CDR3. The D gene is left open where the match is weak. Clone size is given for some rows only: seen once, a few or many times, or a class if the clone is expanded.

TRBJ1-5,once,TRBV6-6,NA,CASSPGVQPQHF,TGTGCCAGCAGTCCAGGGGTTCAGCCCCAGCATTTT
TRBJ2-3,NA,TRBV6-5,NA,CASSYRGFSTDTQYF,TGTGCCAGCAGTTACCGAGGTTTTAGCACAGATACGCAGTATTTT
TRBJ2-7,NA,TRBV14,NA,CASSFGHTYEQYF,TGTGCCAGCAGCTTCGGACATACCTACGAGCAGTACTTC
TRBJ1-6,NA,TRBV6-5,NA,CASSYSGDSPLHF,TGTGCCAGCAGTTATTCAGGGGATTCACCCCTCCACTTT
TRBJ2-7,few,TRBV5-1,TRBD1,CASRPGTGTYEQYF,TGCGCCAGCAGACCCGGGACAGGGACCTACGAGCAGTACTTC
TRBJ2-2,NA,TRBV12-3/TRBV12-4,NA,CASSPSGELFF,TGTGCCAGCAGTCCTTCCGGGGAGCTGTTTTTT
TRBJ2-5,NA,TRBV11-2,TRBD2,CASSLEAGGPPQETQYF,TGTGCCAGCAGCTTAGAAGCGGGAGGGCCGCCCCAAGAGACCCAGTACTTC
TRBJ2-3,NA,TRBV5-1,TRBD1,CASSPDRNTDTQYF,TGCGCCAGCAGCCCGGACAGGAACACAGATACGCAGTATTTT
TRBJ2-7,few,TRBV5-4,TRBD2,CASSFPGTSGPYEQYF,TGTGCCAGCAGCTTCCCCGGGACTAGCGGGCCCTACGAGCAGTACTTC
TRBJ2-7,NA,TRBV6-6,NA,CASRSRDSLYEQYF,TGTGCCAGCCGATCCCGGGACTCCCTCTACGAGCAGTACTTC
TRBJ1-1,NA,TRBV18,TRBD1,CASSPGQVETEAFF,TGTGCCAGCTCCCCGGGACAGGTTGAGACTGAAGCTTTCTTT
TRBJ1-5,NA,TRBV3-1/TRBV3-2,NA,CASSQAGFGQPQHF,TGTGCCAGCAGCCAAGCAGGGTTCGGGCAGCCCCAGCATTTT
TRBJ2-7,NA,TRBV27,TRBD1,CASRKTGVGEIEQYF,TGTGCCAGCAGAAAAACAGGGGTAGGGGAGATCGAGCAGTACTTC
TRBJ2-2,NA,TRBV5-6,NA,CASSPGSPNGELFF,TGTGCCAGCAGCCCCGGGTCACCTAACGGGGAGCTGTTTTTT
TRBJ2-7,NA,TRBV6-2/TRBV6-3,TRBD2,CASSRLAGDLYEQYF,TGTGCCAGCAGCCGACTAGCGGGAGATCTTTACGAGCAGTACTTC
TRBJ2-3,NA,TRBV2,NA,CASSEFGSTDTQYF,TGTGCCAGCAGTGAATTCGGTAGCACAGATACGCAGTATTTT
TRBJ2-7,NA,TRBV7-8,TRBD1,CASSNRDRVYEQYF,TGTGCCAGCAGCAACAGGGACAGGGTCTACGAGCAGTACTTC
TRBJ2-1,few,TRBV28,TRBD1,CATTGGYNNEQFF,TGTGCCACCACAGGGGGCTACAACAATGAGCAGTTCTTC
TRBJ2-3,NA,TRBV10-1,TRBD2,CASSEGLAGTTDTQYF,TGCGCCAGCAGTGAGGGACTAGCGGGAACCACAGATACGCAGTATTTT
TRBJ1-2,NA,TRBV3-1/TRBV3-2,NA,CASSPDSTNYGYTF,TGTGCCAGCAGCCCGGACAGTACTAACTATGGCTACACCTTC
TRBJ2-3,NA,TRBV19,TRBD2,CASSPRTSGRTDTQYF,TGTGCCAGTAGTCCCCGGACTAGCGGGAGAACAGATACGCAGTATTTT
TRBJ2-2,NA,TRBV5-1,NA,CASSSRDLNTGELFF,TGCGCCAGCAGCTCCCGGGATCTAAACACCGGGGAGCTGTTTTTT
TRBJ2-7,NA,TRBV7-9,TRBD2,CASSLLAGGYEQYF,TGTGCCAGCAGCTTACTAGCGGGAGGGTACGAGCAGTACTTC
TRBJ2-3,few,TRBV6-6,NA,CASTPGQTTTDTQYF,TGTGCCAGCACCCCCGGACAGACGACCACAGATACGCAGTATTTT
TRBJ1-4,NA,TRBV19,TRBD1,CASTGSPGQSNEKLFF,TGTGCCAGTACGGGGAGTCCGGGACAGAGTAATGAAAAACTGTTTTTT
TRBJ1-4,NA,TRBV11-2,NA,CASSPDRHNEKLFF,TGTGCCAGCAGCCCGGACAGACATAATGAAAAACTGTTTTTT
TRBJ2-1,NA,TRBV6-2/TRBV6-3,NA,CASSYAPASSYNEQFF,TGTGCCAGCAGTTACGCCCCAGCGAGCTCCTACAATGAGCAGTTCTTC
TRBJ2-7,NA,TRBV6-1,TRBD1,CASSEALGMGQYWMGVYEQYF,TGTGCCAGCAGTGAAGCTTTGGGCATGGGACAGTACTGGATGGGAGTGTACGAGCAGTACTTC
TRBJ2-1,NA,TRBV10-3,TRBD2,CAISDPPSGGIDEQFF,TGTGCCATCAGTGACCCCCCGAGCGGGGGGATCGATGAGCAGTTCTTC
TRBJ2-3,NA,TRBV19,TRBD2,CASSIPSGGVTDTQYF,TGTGCCAGTAGTATCCCGTCGGGGGGAGTTACAGATACGCAGTATTTT
TRBJ1-4,NA,TRBV2,NA,CASREDSPLNVNGKLFF,TGTGCCAGCAGGGAGGACAGCCCCCTGAATGTTAATGGAAAACTGTTTTTT
TRBJ2-3,NA,TRBV3-1/TRBV3-2,TRBD2,CASSQRTSGYADTQYF,TGTGCCAGCAGCCAACGGACTAGCGGGTATGCAGATACGCAGTATTTT
TRBJ2-7,NA,TRBV9,TRBD2,CASSVEPGGSYEQYF,TGTGCCAGCAGCGTAGAACCCGGGGGGTCCTACGAGCAGTACTTC
TRBJ2-3,NA,TRBV18,NA,CASSPPSQTDTQYF,TGTGCCAGCTCACCCCCTAGTCAGACAGATACGCAGTATTTT
TRBJ2-5,once,TRBV9,NA,CASSVAGHYQETQYF,TGTGCCAGCAGCGTAGCTGGACATTACCAAGAGACCCAGTACTTC
TRBJ2-7,NA,TRBV11-2,NA,CASTRGRGGYEQYF,TGTGCCAGCACTAGAGGGAGGGGGGGGTACGAGCAGTACTTC
TRBJ1-2,NA,TRBV6-6,TRBD1,CASSYSDRAGGGYTF,TGTGCCAGCAGTTACTCGGACAGGGCGGGGGGGGGCTACACCTTC
TRBJ1-5,NA,TRBV28,TRBD1,CASSLFRGSQPQHF,TGTGCCAGCAGTCTCTTCAGGGGGAGTCAGCCCCAGCATTTT
TRBJ2-3,NA,TRBV21-1,NA,CASSEWGLAGADTQYF,TGTGCCAGCAGCGAATGGGGACTAGCGGGAGCAGATACGCAGTATTTT
TRBJ2-5,NA,TRBV5-8,NA,CASSSWDSETQYF,TGTGCCAGCAGCTCGTGGGACTCAGAGACCCAGTACTTC
TRBJ2-7,NA,TRBV27,TRBD2,CASSSPTSGSSYEQYF,TGTGCCAGCAGTTCACCGACTAGCGGGAGCTCCTACGAGCAGTACTTC
TRBJ2-7,NA,TRBV5-6,TRBD1,CASSGKTGNEQYF,TGTGCCAGCAGCGGAAAGACAGGGAACGAGCAGTACTTC
TRBJ2-7,NA,TRBV5-1,NA,CASSLDRAYEQYF,TGCGCCAGCAGCTTGGACAGGGCGTACGAGCAGTACTTC
TRBJ2-3,NA,TRBV5-5,NA,CASRSPGLPTADTQYF,TGTGCCAGCAGGTCTCCGGGACTCCCGACTGCAGATACGCAGTATTTT
TRBJ1-4,NA,TRBV6-5,NA,CAILRPNEKLFF,TGTGCCATCCTGCGGCCTAATGAAAAACTGTTTTTT
TRBJ1-2,NA,TRBV6-1,NA,CASSAGWGGGNYGYTF,TGTGCCAGCAGTGCCGGGTGGGGTGGGGGGAACTATGGCTACACCTTC
TRBJ1-5,NA,TRBV7-2,TRBD1,CASHPAGGAGNQPQHF,TGTGCCAGCCACCCGGCAGGGGGCGCGGGCAATCAGCCCCAGCATTTT
TRBJ2-2,NA,TRBV3-1/TRBV3-2,TRBD2,CASYSREGANTGELFF,TGTGCCAGCTATTCGCGGGAGGGAGCGAACACCGGGGAGCTGTTTTTT
TRBJ1-2,NA,TRBV27,TRBD1,CASSIGQGAWGYTF,TGTGCCAGCAGCATTGGGCAGGGGGCCTGGGGCTACACCTTC
TRBJ2-7,NA,TRBV11-2,TRBD1,CASSPRQGPAHEQYF,TGTGCCAGCAGCCCAAGACAGGGGCCCGCCCACGAGCAGTACTTC
TRBJ2-3,once,TRBV6-5,NA,CASRLAIDTQYF,TGTGCCAGCAGACTAGCTATAGATACGCAGTATTTT
TRBJ2-5,NA,TRBV29-1,NA,CSDEQGSGTQYF,TGCAGCGACGAACAGGGCAGTGGGACCCAGTACTTC
TRBJ1-6,NA,TRBV18,NA,CASSPLGRAGSPLHF,TGTGCCAGCTCACCACTCGGCAGGGCTGGTTCACCCCTCCACTTT
TRBJ2-1,once,TRBV12-3/TRBV12-4,NA,CASRLSYNEQFF,TGTGCCAGCCGACTGAGCTACAATGAGCAGTTCTTC
TRBJ2-2,NA,TRBV7-6,TRBD1,CASSLRTGAVTGELFF,TGTGCCAGCAGCTTACGGACAGGGGCCGTCACCGGGGAGCTGTTTTTT
TRBJ2-7,NA,TRBV14,NA,CASSHHRSARQMYEQYF,TGTGCCAGCAGCCATCACAGATCAGCCAGGCAGATGTACGAGCAGTACTTC
TRBJ1-5,NA,TRBV19,TRBD1,CASRKGAILPQHF,TGTGCCAGTAGGAAGGGGGCTATCCTCCCCCAGCATTTT